Listed here is a single TCR beta chain. Its target is not known. These data come from a study of Ad26.COV2.S vaccination and SARS-CoV-2 variants. Study conclusions and caveats: With respect to non-spike TCR breadth, vaccine and placebo recipients were similar. TCR breadth and depth estimates may have understated total T cell responses.

This CDR3 has 14 amino acids. The V and J ends lost 6 bases and 8 bases, in that order; junction bases with no gene match: 8. The germline gives CDR1 MDHEN, CDR2 SYDVKM. Profiling relied on immunoSEQ multiplex PCR, and the TCRdb table lists in-frame clones only, not all of them. The sample has roughly 140,000 clones; 80% to 90% are singletons. Sequences were derived from peripheral blood, sampled after recovery from COVID-19. The TCR was taken from a human donor who had recovered from COVID-19. The gene calls are TRBV28 and TRBJ2-1, with 9 bases lining up with TRBD1. The CDR3 sequence: CASRGTGYFYEQFF. The CDR3 nucleotides are TGTGCCAGCAGGGGGACAGGGTATTTCTATGAGCAGTTCTTC.